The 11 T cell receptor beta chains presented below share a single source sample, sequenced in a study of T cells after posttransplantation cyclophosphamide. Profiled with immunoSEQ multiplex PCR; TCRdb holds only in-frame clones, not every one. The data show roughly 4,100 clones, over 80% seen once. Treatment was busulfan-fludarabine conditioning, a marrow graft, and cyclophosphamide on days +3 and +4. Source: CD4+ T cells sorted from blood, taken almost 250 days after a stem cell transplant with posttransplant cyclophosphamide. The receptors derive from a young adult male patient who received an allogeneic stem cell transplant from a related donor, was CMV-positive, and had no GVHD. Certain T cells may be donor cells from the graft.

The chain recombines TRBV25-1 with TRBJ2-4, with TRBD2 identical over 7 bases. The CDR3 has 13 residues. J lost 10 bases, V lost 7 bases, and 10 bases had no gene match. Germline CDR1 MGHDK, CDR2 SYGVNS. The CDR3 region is CASIRTAGEIQYF. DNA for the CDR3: TGTGCCAGCATTCGGACGGCGGGGGAGATTCAGTACTTC.

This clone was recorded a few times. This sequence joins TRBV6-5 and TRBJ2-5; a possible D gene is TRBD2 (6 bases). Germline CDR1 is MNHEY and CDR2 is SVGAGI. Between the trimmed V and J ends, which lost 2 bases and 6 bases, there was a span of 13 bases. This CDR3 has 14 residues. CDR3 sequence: CASSYRGSEKTQYF. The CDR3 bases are TGTGCCAGCAGTTACCGGGGGAGCGAGAAGACCCAGTACTTC.

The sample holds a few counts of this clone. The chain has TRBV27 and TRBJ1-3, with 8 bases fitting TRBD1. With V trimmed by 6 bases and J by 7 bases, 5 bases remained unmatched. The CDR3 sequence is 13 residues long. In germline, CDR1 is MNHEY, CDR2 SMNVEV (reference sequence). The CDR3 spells CASRPTGVNTIYF. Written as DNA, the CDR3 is TGTGCCAGCAGACCGACAGGGGTTAACACCATATATTTT.

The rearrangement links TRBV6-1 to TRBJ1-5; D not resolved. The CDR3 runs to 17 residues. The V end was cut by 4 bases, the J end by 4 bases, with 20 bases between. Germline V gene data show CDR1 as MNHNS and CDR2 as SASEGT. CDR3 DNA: TGTGCCAGCAGTGGCTTGAGGATGCCGATAAATAATCAGCCCCAGCATTTT. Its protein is CASSGLRMPINNQPQHF.

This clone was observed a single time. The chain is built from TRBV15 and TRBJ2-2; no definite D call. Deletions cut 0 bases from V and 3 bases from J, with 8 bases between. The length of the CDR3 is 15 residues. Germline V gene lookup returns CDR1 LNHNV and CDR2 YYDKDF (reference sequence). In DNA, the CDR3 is TGTGCCACCAGCAGAGATCAGATCTACACCGGGGAGCTGTTTTTT. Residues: CATSRDQIYTGELFF. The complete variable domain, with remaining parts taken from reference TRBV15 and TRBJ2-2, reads DAMVIQNPRYQVTQFGKPVTLSCSQTLNHNVMYWYQQKSSQAPKLLFHYYDKDFNNEADTPDNFQSRRPNTSFCFLDIRSPGLGDTAMYLCATSRDQIYTGELFFGEGSRLTVL.

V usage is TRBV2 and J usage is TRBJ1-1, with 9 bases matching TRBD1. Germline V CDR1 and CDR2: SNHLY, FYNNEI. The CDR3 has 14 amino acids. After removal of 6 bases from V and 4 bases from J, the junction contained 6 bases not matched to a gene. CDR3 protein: CASRPQGASTEAFF. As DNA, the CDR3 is TGTGCCAGCAGGCCACAGGGGGCAAGCACTGAAGCTTTCTTT.

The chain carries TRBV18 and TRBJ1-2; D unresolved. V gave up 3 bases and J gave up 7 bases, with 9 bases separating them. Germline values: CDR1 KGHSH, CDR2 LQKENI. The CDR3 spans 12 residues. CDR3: CASSPQSFGYTF. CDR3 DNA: TGTGCCAGCTCACCTCAGTCGTTTGGCTACACCTTC. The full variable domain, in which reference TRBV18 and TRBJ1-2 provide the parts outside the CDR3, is NAGVMQNPRHLVRRRGQEARLRCSPMKGHSHVYWYRQLPEEGLKFMVYLQKENIIDESGMPKERFSAEFPKEGPSILRIQQVVRGDSAAYFCASSPQSFGYTFGSGTRLTVV.

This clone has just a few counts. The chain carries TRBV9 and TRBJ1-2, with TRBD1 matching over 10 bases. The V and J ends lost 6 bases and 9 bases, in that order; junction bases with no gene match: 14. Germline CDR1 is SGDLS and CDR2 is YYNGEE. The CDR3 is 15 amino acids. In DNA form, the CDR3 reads TGTGCCAGCACTCAGGGACAGGGGACGCGATACCGCTACACCTTC. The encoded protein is CASTQGQGTRYRYTF.

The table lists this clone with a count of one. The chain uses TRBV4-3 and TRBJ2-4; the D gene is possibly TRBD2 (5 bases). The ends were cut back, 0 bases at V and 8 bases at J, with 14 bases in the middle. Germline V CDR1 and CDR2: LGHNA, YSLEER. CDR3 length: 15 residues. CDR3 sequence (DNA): TGCGCCAGCAGCCAAGATTCCATCGGGGAAGACATTCAGTACTTC. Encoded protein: CASSQDSIGEDIQYF.

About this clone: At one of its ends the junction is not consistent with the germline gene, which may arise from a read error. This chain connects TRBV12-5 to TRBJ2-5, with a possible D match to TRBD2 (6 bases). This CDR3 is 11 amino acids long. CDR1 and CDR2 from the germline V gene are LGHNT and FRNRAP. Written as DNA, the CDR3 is TGTGCTAGTGGCCAGGGCGGGACTCATGACTTC. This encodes CASGQGGTHDF.

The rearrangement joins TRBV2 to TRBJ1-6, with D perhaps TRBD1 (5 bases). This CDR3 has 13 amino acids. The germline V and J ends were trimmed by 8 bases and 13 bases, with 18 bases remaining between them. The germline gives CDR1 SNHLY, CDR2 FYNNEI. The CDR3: CASRGGEASPLHF. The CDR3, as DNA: TGTGCCAGCCGAGGAGGGGAAGCTTCCCCCCTCCACTTT. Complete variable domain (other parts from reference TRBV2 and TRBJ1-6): EPEVTQTPSHQVTQMGQEVILRCVPISNHLYFYWYRQILGQKVEFLVSFYNNEISEKSEIFDDQFSVERPDGSNFTLKIRSTKLEDSAMYFCASRGGEASPLHFGNGTRLTVT.